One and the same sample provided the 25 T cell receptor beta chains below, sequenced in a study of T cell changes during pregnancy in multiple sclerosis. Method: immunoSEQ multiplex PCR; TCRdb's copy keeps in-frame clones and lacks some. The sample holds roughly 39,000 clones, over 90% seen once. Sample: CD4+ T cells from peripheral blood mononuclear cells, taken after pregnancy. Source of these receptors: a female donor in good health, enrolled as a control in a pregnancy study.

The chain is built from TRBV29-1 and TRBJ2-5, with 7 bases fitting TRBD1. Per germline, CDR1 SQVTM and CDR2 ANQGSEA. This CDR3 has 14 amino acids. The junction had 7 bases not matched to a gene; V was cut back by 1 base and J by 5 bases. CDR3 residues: CSVEGATGLETQYF. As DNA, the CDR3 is TGCAGCGTTGAAGGTGCGACAGGGTTGGAGACCCAGTACTTC.

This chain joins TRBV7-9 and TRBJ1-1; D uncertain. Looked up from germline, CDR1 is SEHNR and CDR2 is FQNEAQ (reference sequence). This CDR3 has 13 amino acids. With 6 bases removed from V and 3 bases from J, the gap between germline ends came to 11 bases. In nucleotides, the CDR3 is TGTGCCAGCAGTTATCTTAGCTACACTGAAGCTTTCTTT. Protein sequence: CASSYLSYTEAFF.

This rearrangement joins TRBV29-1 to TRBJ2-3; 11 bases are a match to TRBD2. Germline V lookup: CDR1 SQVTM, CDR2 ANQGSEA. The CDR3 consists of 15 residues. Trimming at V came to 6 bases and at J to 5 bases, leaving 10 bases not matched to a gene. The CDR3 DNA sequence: TGCAGCGTGTCGGGTAGCGGGAGGGCAGGAGATACGCAGTATTTT. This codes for CSVSGSGRAGDTQYF.

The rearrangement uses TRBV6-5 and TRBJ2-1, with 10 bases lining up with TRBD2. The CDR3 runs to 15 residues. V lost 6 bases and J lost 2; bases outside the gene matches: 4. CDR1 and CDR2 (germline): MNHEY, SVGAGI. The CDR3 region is CASRGTSGTYNEQFF. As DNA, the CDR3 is TGTGCCAGCAGGGGAACTAGCGGGACCTACAATGAGCAGTTCTTC.

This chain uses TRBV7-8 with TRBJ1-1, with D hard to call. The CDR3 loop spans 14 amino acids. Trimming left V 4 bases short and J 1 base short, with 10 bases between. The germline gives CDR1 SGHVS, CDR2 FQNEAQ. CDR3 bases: TGTGCCAGCAGCTCCACTATGGGGAACACTGAAGCTTTCTTT. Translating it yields CASSSTMGNTEAFF.

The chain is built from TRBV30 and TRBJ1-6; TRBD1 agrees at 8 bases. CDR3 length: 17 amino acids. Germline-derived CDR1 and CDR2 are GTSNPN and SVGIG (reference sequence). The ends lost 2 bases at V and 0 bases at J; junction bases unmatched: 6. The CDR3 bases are TGTGCCTGGAGTAGGGACAGGCAGAGCTCCTATAATTCACCCCTCCACTTT. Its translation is CAWSRDRQSSYNSPLHF.

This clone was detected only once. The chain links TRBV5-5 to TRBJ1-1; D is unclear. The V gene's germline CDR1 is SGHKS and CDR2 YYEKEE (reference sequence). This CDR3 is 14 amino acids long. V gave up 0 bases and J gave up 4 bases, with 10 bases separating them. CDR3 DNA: TGTGCCAGCAGCTTGGGACAATTGAGCACTGAAGCTTTCTTT. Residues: CASSLGQLSTEAFF.

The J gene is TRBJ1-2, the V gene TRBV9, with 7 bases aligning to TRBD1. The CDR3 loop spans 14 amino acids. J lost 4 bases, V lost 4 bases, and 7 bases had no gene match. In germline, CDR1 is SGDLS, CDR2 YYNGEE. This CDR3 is CASSPTRDSYGYTF. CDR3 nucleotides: TGTGCCAGCAGCCCAACCCGGGACAGCTATGGCTACACCTTC.

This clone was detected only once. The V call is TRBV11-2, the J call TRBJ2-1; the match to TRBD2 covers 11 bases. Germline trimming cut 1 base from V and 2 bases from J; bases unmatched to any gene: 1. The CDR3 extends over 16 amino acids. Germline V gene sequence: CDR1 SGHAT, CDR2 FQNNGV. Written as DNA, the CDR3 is TGTGCCAGCAGCTTAGTGACTAGCGGGGCCTACAATGAGCAGTTCTTC. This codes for CASSLVTSGAYNEQFF.

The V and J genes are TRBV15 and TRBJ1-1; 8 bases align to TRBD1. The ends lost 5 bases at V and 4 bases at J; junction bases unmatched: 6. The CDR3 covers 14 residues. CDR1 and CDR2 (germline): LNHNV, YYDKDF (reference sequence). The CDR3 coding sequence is TGTGCCACCAGCCACTCGGACAGGGTCACTGAAGCTTTCTTT. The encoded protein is CATSHSDRVTEAFF.

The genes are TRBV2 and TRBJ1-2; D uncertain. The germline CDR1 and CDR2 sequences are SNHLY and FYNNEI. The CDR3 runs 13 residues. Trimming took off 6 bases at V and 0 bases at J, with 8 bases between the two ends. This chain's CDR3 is CASRAGANYGYTF. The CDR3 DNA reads TGTGCCAGCAGGGCGGGAGCTAACTATGGCTACACCTTC.

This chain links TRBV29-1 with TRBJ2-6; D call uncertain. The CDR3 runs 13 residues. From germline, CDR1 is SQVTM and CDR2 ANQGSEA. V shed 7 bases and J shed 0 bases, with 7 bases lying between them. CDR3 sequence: CSAHSSGANVLTF. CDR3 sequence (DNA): TGCAGCGCGCACAGCTCTGGGGCCAACGTCCTGACTTTC.

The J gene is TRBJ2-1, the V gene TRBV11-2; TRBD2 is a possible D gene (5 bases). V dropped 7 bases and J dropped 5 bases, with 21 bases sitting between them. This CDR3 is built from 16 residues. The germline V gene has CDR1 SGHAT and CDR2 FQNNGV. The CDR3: CASNVLRSGINNEQFF. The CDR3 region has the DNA TGTGCCAGCAACGTACTCCGGTCCGGGATAAACAATGAGCAGTTCTTC.

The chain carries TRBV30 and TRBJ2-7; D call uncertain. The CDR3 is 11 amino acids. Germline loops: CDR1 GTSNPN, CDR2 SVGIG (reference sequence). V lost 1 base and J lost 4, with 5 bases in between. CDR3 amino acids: CAWSDGYEQYF. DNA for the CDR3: TGTGCCTGGAGTGACGGGTACGAGCAGTACTTC.

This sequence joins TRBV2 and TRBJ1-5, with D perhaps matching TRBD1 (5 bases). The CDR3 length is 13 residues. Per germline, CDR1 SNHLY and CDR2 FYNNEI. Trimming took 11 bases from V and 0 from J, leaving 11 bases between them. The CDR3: CAAGLDSNQPQHF. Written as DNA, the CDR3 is TGTGCCGCAGGGCTGGATAGCAATCAGCCCCAGCATTTT. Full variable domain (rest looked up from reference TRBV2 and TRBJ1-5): EPEVTQTPSHQVTQMGQEVILRCVPISNHLYFYWYRQILGQKVEFLVSFYNNEISEKSEIFDDQFSVERPDGSNFTLKIRSTKLEDSAMYFCAAGLDSNQPQHFGDGTRLSIL.

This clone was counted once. The CDR3: CAAATGAGYTF. CDR3 sequence (DNA): TGTGCCGCCGCCACAGGGGCGGGCTACACCTTC. The V and J genes are TRBV30 and TRBJ1-2, with 7 bases fitting TRBD1. Trimming cost V 8 bases and J 8 bases; bases outside gene matches: 8. This CDR3 contains 11 residues. The germline V gene encodes CDR1 GTSNPN and CDR2 SVGIG (reference sequence).

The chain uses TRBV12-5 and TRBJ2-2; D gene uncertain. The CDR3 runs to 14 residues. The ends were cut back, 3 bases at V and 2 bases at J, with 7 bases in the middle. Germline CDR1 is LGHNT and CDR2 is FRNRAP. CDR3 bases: TGTGCTAGTGGTTTAGAGCCCAACACCGGGGAGCTGTTTTTT. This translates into CASGLEPNTGELFF.

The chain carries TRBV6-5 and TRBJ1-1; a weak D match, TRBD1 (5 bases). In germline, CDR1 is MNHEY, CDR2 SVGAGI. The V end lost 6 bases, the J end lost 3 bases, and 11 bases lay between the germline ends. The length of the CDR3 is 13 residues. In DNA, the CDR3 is TGTGCCAGCAGGAGCAGGGCGGACACTGAAGCTTTCTTT. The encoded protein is CASRSRADTEAFF.

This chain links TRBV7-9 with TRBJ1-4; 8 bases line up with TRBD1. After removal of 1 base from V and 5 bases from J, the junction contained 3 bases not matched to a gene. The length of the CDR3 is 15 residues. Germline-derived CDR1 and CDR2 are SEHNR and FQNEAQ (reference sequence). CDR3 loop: CASSLEGTGNEKLFF. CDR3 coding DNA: TGTGCCAGCAGCTTAGAAGGGACAGGCAATGAAAAACTGTTTTTT. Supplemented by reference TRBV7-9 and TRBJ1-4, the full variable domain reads DTGVSQNPRHKITKRGQNVTFRCDPISEHNRLYWYRQTLGQGPEFLTYFQNEAQLEKSRLLSDRFSAERPKGSFSTLEIQRTEQGDSAMYLCASSLEGTGNEKLFFGSGTQLSVL.

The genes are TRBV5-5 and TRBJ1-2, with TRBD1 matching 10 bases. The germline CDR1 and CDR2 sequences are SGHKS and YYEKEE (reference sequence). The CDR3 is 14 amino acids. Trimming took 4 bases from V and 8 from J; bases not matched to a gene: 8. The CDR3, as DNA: TGTGCCAGCAGCGGCGGGACAGGGGCGTCCGGCTACACCTTC. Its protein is CASSGGTGASGYTF.

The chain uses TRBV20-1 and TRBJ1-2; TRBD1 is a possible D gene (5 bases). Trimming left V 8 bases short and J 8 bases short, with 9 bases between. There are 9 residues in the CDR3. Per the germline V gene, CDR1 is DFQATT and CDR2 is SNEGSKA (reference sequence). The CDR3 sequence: CSIRAGYTF. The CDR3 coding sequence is TGCAGTATCAGGGCCGGCTACACCTTC.

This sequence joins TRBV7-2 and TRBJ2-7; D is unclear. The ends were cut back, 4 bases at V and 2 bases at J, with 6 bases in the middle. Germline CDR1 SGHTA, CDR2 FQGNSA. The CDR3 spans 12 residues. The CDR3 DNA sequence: TGTGCCAGCAGCTCCGTTGCCTACGAGCAGTACTTC. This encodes CASSSVAYEQYF.

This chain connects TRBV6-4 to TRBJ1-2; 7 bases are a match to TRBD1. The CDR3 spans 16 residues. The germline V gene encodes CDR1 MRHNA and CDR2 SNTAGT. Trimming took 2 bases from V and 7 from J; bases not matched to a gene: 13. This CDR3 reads CASSDVLTGWIPGYTF. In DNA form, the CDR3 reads TGTGCCAGCAGTGACGTTTTGACAGGGTGGATTCCTGGCTACACCTTC.

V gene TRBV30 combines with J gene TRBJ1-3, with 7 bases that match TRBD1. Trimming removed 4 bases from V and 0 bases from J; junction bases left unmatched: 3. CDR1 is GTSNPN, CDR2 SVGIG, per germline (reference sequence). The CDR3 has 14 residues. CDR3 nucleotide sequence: TGTGCCTGGATGGGACAGCTCTCTGGAAACACCATATATTTT. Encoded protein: CAWMGQLSGNTIYF.

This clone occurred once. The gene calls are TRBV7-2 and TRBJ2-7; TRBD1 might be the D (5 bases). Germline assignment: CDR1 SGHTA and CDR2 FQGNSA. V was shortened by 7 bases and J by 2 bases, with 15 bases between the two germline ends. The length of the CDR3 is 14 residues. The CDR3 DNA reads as TGTGCCAGCAAGGTAGGGGCAGGCACCTACGAGCAGTACTTC. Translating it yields CASKVGAGTYEQYF.